Each of the 18 T cell receptor beta chains below was sequenced from the same sample in a study of blood T cell repertoires in COVID-19. TCRdb keeps only in-frame clones here, not all; method: immunoSEQ multiplex PCR. The sample carries about 51,000 clones, roughly 90% recorded once. The material sequenced was peripheral blood. These receptors were taken from a man in his forties or fifties with acute or convalescent COVID-19.

This sequence joins TRBV18 and TRBJ1-1, with 7 nucleotides matching TRBD1. J was trimmed by 5 bases and V by 2 bases; bases with no gene match: 5. Germline values: CDR1 KGHSH, CDR2 LQKENI. This CDR3 region has 14 residues. In nucleotides, the CDR3 is TGTGCCAGCTCACCAGACAGGGCGAGAACTGAAGCTTTCTTT. It specifies CASSPDRARTEAFF. The whole variable domain, filled in from reference TRBV18 and TRBJ1-1, reads NAGVMQNPRHLVRRRGQEARLRCSPMKGHSHVYWYRQLPEEGLKFMVYLQKENIIDESGMPKERFSAEFPKEGPSILRIQQVVRGDSAAYFCASSPDRARTEAFFGQGTRLTVV.

Only a few counts were recorded for this clone. This chain links TRBV5-1 with TRBJ1-2, with 7 bases lining up with TRBD1. CDR3 length equals 14 residues. Germline V gene sequence: CDR1 SGHRS, CDR2 YFSETQ. The junction had 7 bases not matched to a gene; V was cut back by 4 bases and J by 4 bases. The CDR3 protein is CASSTDRVGYGYTF. The DNA of the CDR3 is TGCGCCAGCAGCACTGACAGGGTTGGCTATGGCTACACCTTC.

This sequence joins TRBV30 and TRBJ2-3; 7 nucleotides match TRBD2. Germline lookup yields CDR1 GTSNPN and CDR2 SVGIG (reference sequence). The CDR3 is 12 amino acids. Unmatched junction bases numbered 0, after V lost 0 bases and J lost 6 bases. The CDR3 sequence is CAWSVGGDTQYF. The CDR3 nucleotides read TGTGCCTGGAGTGTCGGGGGGGATACGCAGTATTTT.

The gene calls are TRBV11-2 and TRBJ2-3; TRBD1 matches 7 bases. Germline V gene sequence: CDR1 SGHAT, CDR2 FQNNGV. The CDR3 length is 18 residues. Trimming at V came to 0 bases and at J to 3 bases, leaving 12 bases not matched to a gene. In DNA form, the CDR3 reads TGTGCCAGCAGCTTAGATCAGGGGCAGGGGGTTTTTACAGATACGCAGTATTTT. Translation gives CASSLDQGQGVFTDTQYF.

The DNA for the CDR3 is TGTGCCAGCAGCTTAGCTTCGGAGGAAAAACTGTTTTTT. Amino acids: CASSLASEEKLFF. The chain recombines TRBV7-6 with TRBJ1-4; D unclear. Deletions cut 0 bases from V and 8 bases from J, with 7 bases between. The germline V gene encodes CDR1 SGHVS and CDR2 FNYEAQ. The CDR3 has 13 amino acids. Complete variable domain (other parts from reference TRBV7-6 and TRBJ1-4): GAGVSQSPRYKVTKRGQDVALRCDPISGHVSLYWYRQALGQGPEFLTYFNYEAQQDKSGLPNDRFSAERPEGSISTLTIQRTEQRDSAMYRCASSLASEEKLFFGSGTQLSVL.

The V gene is TRBV27, the J gene TRBJ2-1; the D gene is possibly TRBD1 (5 bases). Looked up from germline, CDR1 is MNHEY and CDR2 is SMNVEV (reference sequence). Trimming pared 5 bases from V and 4 bases from J, leaving 12 bases between. This CDR3 is built from 14 residues. CDR3 region: CASSHTDIYNEQFF. DNA for the CDR3: TGTGCCAGCAGTCATACGGACATATACAATGAGCAGTTCTTC.

This clone showed up just once. V gene TRBV30 combines with J gene TRBJ2-7; 8 bases are a match to TRBD1. The germline CDR1 and CDR2 sequences are GTSNPN and SVGIG (reference sequence). V trimming: 3 bases; J trimming: 4 bases; junction bases outside the gene matches: 5. The CDR3 is made up of 13 amino acids. CDR3 nucleotides: TGTGCCTGGAGGGGTCAGGGGGCTTACGAGCAGTACTTC. This translates into CAWRGQGAYEQYF. Based on the CDR3 plus reference TRBV30 and TRBJ2-7, the full variable domain is SQTIHQWPATLVQPVGSPLSLECTVEGTSNPNLYWYRQAAGRGLQLLFYSVGIGQISSEVPQNLSASRPQDRQFILSSKKLLLSDSGFYLCAWRGQGAYEQYFGPGTRLTVT.

Written as DNA, the CDR3 is TGTGCCTGGAGTGTCCCCCAGACAGGGGTGAGCTCCTACGAGCAGTACTTC. It is translated as CAWSVPQTGVSSYEQYF. The V and J genes are TRBV30 and TRBJ2-7, with 8 bases lining up with TRBD1. The J segment lost 0 bases and the V segment lost 0 bases, leaving 10 bases of the junction unmatched. The CDR3 runs to 17 residues. Germline-derived CDR1 and CDR2 are GTSNPN and SVGIG (reference sequence).

V and J are TRBV25-1 and TRBJ1-2; no firm D call. Trimming took 1 base from V and 6 from J, leaving 12 bases between them. The CDR3 contains 14 residues. Per germline, CDR1 MGHDK and CDR2 SYGVNS. CDR3 bases: TGTGCCAGCAGTGAATTTGTGGCAGGCGATGGCTACACCTTC. This sequence encodes CASSEFVAGDGYTF.

The chain has TRBV7-9 and TRBJ2-1, with TRBD2 identical over 9 bases. This CDR3 comprises 14 residues. V was pared by 0 bases and J by 10 bases, with 4 bases of the junction left unmatched. CDR1 and CDR2 (germline): SEHNR, FQNEAQ (reference sequence). CDR3 sequence reads: CASSLAVAGEEQFF. The DNA of the CDR3 is TGTGCCAGCAGCTTAGCGGTAGCGGGGGAAGAGCAGTTCTTC.

The chain joins TRBV20-1 to TRBJ1-1; 7 nucleotides align to TRBD1. Germline CDR1 and CDR2: DFQATT and SNEGSKA (reference sequence). J gave up 4 bases and V 3 bases, and 5 bases lay outside the gene matches. CDR3 length equals 13 residues. CDR3 region: CSASDRVGTEAFF. In nucleotides, the CDR3 is TGCAGTGCTAGTGACAGGGTAGGCACTGAAGCTTTCTTT.

The genes are TRBV11-2 and TRBJ2-1; D perhaps matches TRBD1 (5 bases). Germline V CDR1 and CDR2: SGHAT, FQNNGV. V lost 5 bases to trimming and J lost 2 bases, with 13 bases between them. The CDR3 is 15 residues long. This CDR3 is CASSPWGVTYNEQFF. The CDR3 region has the DNA TGTGCCAGCAGCCCGTGGGGCGTAACCTACAATGAGCAGTTCTTC. The whole variable domain, remainder taken from reference TRBV11-2 and TRBJ2-1, is EAGVAQSPRYKIIEKRQSVAFWCNPISGHATLYWYQQILGQGPKLLIQFQNNGVVDDSQLPKDRFSAERLKGVDSTLKIQPAKLEDSAVYLCASSPWGVTYNEQFFGPGTRLTVL.

The CDR3, as DNA: TGTGCCAGCAGCCGAGCTAGCGGCGTTCCAGATACGCAGTATTTT. Amino acid sequence: CASSRASGVPDTQYF. The chain employs TRBV3-1 (or the pseudogene TRBV3-2) and TRBJ2-3; TRBD2 aligns across 7 bases. CDR3 size: 15 residues. Looked up from germline, CDR1 is LGHDT and CDR2 is YNNKEL (reference sequence). The J segment lost 4 bases and the V segment lost 4 bases, leaving 8 bases of the junction unmatched.

The genes are TRBV5-5 and TRBJ1-2; 11 bases agree with TRBD1. This CDR3 is 16 amino acids long. Trimming at V came to 0 bases and at J to 2 bases, leaving 3 bases not matched to a gene. Per the germline V gene, CDR1 is SGHKS and CDR2 is YYEKEE (reference sequence). The CDR3 reads CASSLVGQGANYGYTF. CDR3 nucleotide sequence: TGTGCCAGCAGCTTGGTTGGACAGGGGGCGAACTATGGCTACACCTTC.

This clone was picked up one time. This CDR3 is CASSFHGLAGPNTGELFF. The CDR3 DNA reads as TGTGCCAGCAGTTTCCACGGACTAGCGGGGCCTAACACCGGGGAGCTGTTTTTT. V is TRBV27 and J is TRBJ2-2; 12 nucleotides agree with TRBD2. Looked up from germline, CDR1 is MNHEY and CDR2 is SMNVEV (reference sequence). With 3 bases clipped from V and 2 bases from J, the junction kept 7 bases outside the gene matches. The CDR3 consists of 18 residues.

The chain couples TRBV19 to TRBJ2-3; 9 bases align to TRBD2. This CDR3 has 18 amino acids. The ends lost 5 bases at V and 5 bases at J; junction bases unmatched: 17. The germline CDR1 and CDR2 sequences are LNHDA and SQIVND (reference sequence). The CDR3 nucleotides read TGTGCCAGTAGTCCCCGGGGTAGCGGGGGCGTTCAGGGAGATACGCAGTATTTT. The encoded protein is CASSPRGSGGVQGDTQYF.

This clone was found once. The V and J genes are TRBV7-7 and TRBJ1-3; 7 bases are a match to TRBD1. The CDR3 consists of 20 residues. V was pared by 4 bases and J by 6 bases, with 24 bases of the junction left unmatched. The V gene's germline CDR1 is SSHAT and CDR2 FNYEAQ (reference sequence). CDR3 region: CASSSNAGTTSGGEQNTIYF. As DNA, the CDR3 is TGTGCCAGCAGCTCGAACGCCGGGACAACTTCAGGGGGTGAGCAAAACACCATATATTTT.

The CDR3: CASRSQTGATEAFF. Here the CDR3 DNA reads TGCGCCAGCAGATCACAGACAGGGGCTACTGAAGCTTTCTTT. The rearrangement joins TRBV5-1 to TRBJ1-1; 8 bases are shared with TRBD1. Germline CDR1 and CDR2: SGHRS and YFSETQ. This CDR3 is built from 14 residues. With 5 bases clipped from V and 5 bases from J, the junction kept 8 bases outside the gene matches. The entire variable domain, with the rest obtained from reference TRBV5-1 and TRBJ1-1, is as follows: KAGVTQTPRYLIKTRGQQVTLSCSPISGHRSVSWYQQTPGQGLQFLFEYFSETQRNKGNFPGRFSGRQFSNSRSEMNVSTLELGDSALYLCASRSQTGATEAFFGQGTRLTVV.